A selection of T cell receptor beta chains follows, all from one sample in a study of T cells after yellow fever vaccination. TCRdb called the 5' RACE reads again in MiXCR, with one record for every CDR3 protein. The sample shows some 350,000 distinct CDR3 sequences, about 4% of them seen only once. The sample consisted of PBMCs, taken 5 days after the yellow fever booster vaccination. Receptors originate from a man aged 18-30 years who received the YFV17D yellow fever vaccine. CDR3s include the opening cysteine and the closing phenylalanine or tryptophan. The order of the fields is clone size, D gene, J gene, V gene, CDR3 protein, CDR3 DNA. The D gene is left open where the match is weak. The size field is filled for only some rows; it gives once, few, many or a size class.

clone size: few; D gene: -; J gene: TRBJ2-3; V gene: TRBV4-1; CDR3 protein: CASSQDKGQSTDTQYF; CDR3 DNA: TGCGCCAGCAGCCAAGATAAGGGACAAAGCACAGATACGCAGTATTTT
clone size: -; D gene: TRBD2; J gene: TRBJ2-3; V gene: TRBV12-3/TRBV12-4; CDR3 protein: CASSWGLAGGPDTQYF; CDR3 DNA: TGTGCCAGCAGTTGGGGACTAGCGGGGGGGCCAGATACGCAGTATTTT
clone size: -; D gene: -; J gene: TRBJ2-7; V gene: TRBV7-9; CDR3 protein: CASRVTSSSYEQYF; CDR3 DNA: TGTGCCAGCAGAGTGACTTCCAGCTCCTACGAGCAGTACTTC
clone size: few; D gene: TRBD1; J gene: TRBJ1-2; V gene: TRBV6-5; CDR3 protein: CASSRDRHYYGYTF; CDR3 DNA: TGTGCCAGCAGTCGGGACAGGCACTACTATGGCTACACCTTC
clone size: -; D gene: TRBD2; J gene: TRBJ2-7; V gene: TRBV20-1; CDR3 protein: CSARLPGGPSSYEQYF; CDR3 DNA: TGCAGTGCTAGACTCCCGGGGGGACCAAGCTCCTACGAGCAGTACTTC
clone size: many; D gene: -; J gene: TRBJ2-1; V gene: TRBV10-2; CDR3 protein: CASRTGMYNEQFF; CDR3 DNA: TGCGCCAGCAGGACCGGGATGTACAATGAGCAGTTCTTC
clone size: many; D gene: TRBD2; J gene: TRBJ2-3; V gene: TRBV20-1; CDR3 protein: CSARGLGTRDGTDTQYF; CDR3 DNA: TGCAGTGCTAGAGGTCTCGGGACTAGAGATGGGACAGATACGCAGTATTTT
clone size: -; D gene: -; J gene: TRBJ1-1; V gene: TRBV3-1; CDR3 protein: CASSQTGRFDRNTEAFF; CDR3 DNA: TGTGCCAGCAGCCAAACGGGGCGATTTGATAGGAACACTGAAGCTTTCTTT
clone size: many; D gene: -; J gene: TRBJ2-7; V gene: TRBV5-1; CDR3 protein: CASSLQLASYEQYF; CDR3 DNA: TGCGCCAGCAGCTTGCAGCTGGCCTCCTACGAGCAGTACTTC
clone size: many; D gene: TRBD1; J gene: TRBJ1-2; V gene: TRBV9; CDR3 protein: CASSLSRDSPHGYTF; CDR3 DNA: TGTGCCAGCAGCCTCTCCAGGGACAGCCCGCATGGCTACACCTTC
clone size: many; D gene: TRBD2; J gene: TRBJ2-3; V gene: TRBV29-1; CDR3 protein: CSDRTSGGWSLTDTQYF; CDR3 DNA: TGCAGCGACCGGACTAGCGGGGGCTGGAGTCTCACAGATACGCAGTATTTT
clone size: -; D gene: -; J gene: TRBJ1-1; V gene: TRBV4-3; CDR3 protein: CASSQAYNSEAFF; CDR3 DNA: TGCGCCAGCAGCCAAGCTTATAACAGTGAAGCTTTCTTT
clone size: many; D gene: TRBD1; J gene: TRBJ2-1; V gene: TRBV6-5; CDR3 protein: CASSYSSGTVSNEQFF; CDR3 DNA: TGTGCCAGCAGTTACTCCTCCGGGACAGTGTCCAATGAGCAGTTCTTC
clone size: -; D gene: -; J gene: TRBJ2-7; V gene: TRBV27; CDR3 protein: CASSLTQVTGERTYEQYF; CDR3 DNA: TGTGCCAGCAGTTTAACCCAGGTAACTGGGGAGAGAACCTACGAGCAGTACTTC
clone size: -; D gene: -; J gene: TRBJ2-4; V gene: TRBV3-1; CDR3 protein: CASSQDYGRVPYF; CDR3 DNA: TGTGCCAGCAGCCAAGATTACGGGCGGGTTCCATACTTC
clone size: many; D gene: TRBD1; J gene: TRBJ1-5; V gene: TRBV7-8; CDR3 protein: CASSFGTGPGQPQHF; CDR3 DNA: TGTGCCAGCAGCTTTGGGACAGGGCCAGGTCAGCCCCAGCATTTT
clone size: few; D gene: -; J gene: TRBJ2-1; V gene: TRBV4-3; CDR3 protein: CASSRDIRPYNEQFF; CDR3 DNA: TGCGCCAGCAGCCGAGACATCCGCCCCTACAATGAGCAGTTCTTC
clone size: many; D gene: -; J gene: TRBJ1-6; V gene: TRBV6-6; CDR3 protein: CASSYSIGRGRSPLHF; CDR3 DNA: TGTGCCAGCAGTTACTCTATCGGCAGGGGAAGGTCACCCCTCCACTTT
clone size: -; D gene: TRBD1; J gene: TRBJ1-2; V gene: TRBV6-5; CDR3 protein: CASRRQGSLRGYGYTF; CDR3 DNA: TGTGCCAGCAGGAGACAGGGGTCACTGAGAGGCTATGGCTACACCTTC
clone size: -; D gene: -; J gene: TRBJ2-1; V gene: TRBV27; CDR3 protein: CASRRFVAPYNEQFF; CDR3 DNA: TGTGCCAGCAGACGCTTTGTGGCGCCCTACAATGAGCAGTTCTTC
clone size: -; D gene: -; J gene: TRBJ1-6; V gene: TRBV15; CDR3 protein: CATSRVGDYPNSPLHF; CDR3 DNA: TGTGCCACCAGCAGAGTCGGGGATTATCCCAATTCACCCCTCCACTTT
clone size: few; D gene: -; J gene: TRBJ2-2; V gene: TRBV27; CDR3 protein: CASSLSYNTGELFF; CDR3 DNA: TGTGCCAGCAGTTTAAGCTATAACACCGGGGAGCTGTTTTTT
clone size: few; D gene: -; J gene: TRBJ2-7; V gene: TRBV12-3/TRBV12-4; CDR3 protein: CASSPGDGYEQYF; CDR3 DNA: TGTGCCAGCAGCCCAGGGGACGGTTACGAGCAGTACTTC
clone size: -; D gene: TRBD2; J gene: TRBJ2-1; V gene: TRBV18; CDR3 protein: CASSGSGGPPLNEQFF; CDR3 DNA: TGTGCCAGCTCAGGGAGCGGGGGTCCCCCCCTCAATGAGCAGTTCTTC
clone size: -; D gene: -; J gene: TRBJ2-5; V gene: TRBV5-6; CDR3 protein: CASSSELAPAQYF; CDR3 DNA: TGTGCCAGCAGCTCGGAACTGGCCCCGGCCCAGTACTTC
clone size: -; D gene: -; J gene: TRBJ2-4; V gene: TRBV5-4; CDR3 protein: CASSLAGTKNIQYF; CDR3 DNA: TGTGCCAGCAGCTTGGCAGGCACCAAAAACATTCAGTACTTC
clone size: few; D gene: TRBD1; J gene: TRBJ2-1; V gene: TRBV5-6; CDR3 protein: CASSLGGQGWNEQFF; CDR3 DNA: TGTGCCAGCAGCTTGGGGGGACAGGGCTGGAATGAGCAGTTCTTC
clone size: -; D gene: TRBD2; J gene: TRBJ2-1; V gene: TRBV6-4; CDR3 protein: CASSDDERGGYNEQFF; CDR3 DNA: TGTGCCAGCAGTGACGACGAGCGGGGGGGCTACAATGAGCAGTTCTTC
clone size: few; D gene: -; J gene: TRBJ2-4; V gene: TRBV20-1; CDR3 protein: CSARGQAPRAKNIQYF; CDR3 DNA: TGCAGTGCTAGGGGCCAGGCCCCGAGAGCCAAAAACATTCAGTACTTC
clone size: few; D gene: -; J gene: TRBJ1-2; V gene: TRBV2; CDR3 protein: CASSQDINYGYTF; CDR3 DNA: TGTGCCAGCAGTCAGGACATAAACTATGGCTACACCTTC
clone size: many; D gene: TRBD1; J gene: TRBJ2-3; V gene: TRBV5-5; CDR3 protein: CASSGGGTGVGDTQYF; CDR3 DNA: TGTGCCAGCAGCGGAGGGGGGACAGGGGTAGGAGATACGCAGTATTTT
clone size: many; D gene: -; J gene: TRBJ1-1; V gene: TRBV5-1; CDR3 protein: CASSIQGTEAFF; CDR3 DNA: TGCGCCAGCAGTATTCAGGGCACTGAAGCTTTCTTT
clone size: -; D gene: TRBD1; J gene: TRBJ1-2; V gene: TRBV5-1; CDR3 protein: CASSSTGTGTPYGYTF; CDR3 DNA: TGCGCCAGCAGCTCGACCGGGACAGGGACACCATATGGCTACACCTTC
clone size: many; D gene: TRBD1; J gene: TRBJ2-5; V gene: TRBV5-1; CDR3 protein: CASSFTGDGETQYF; CDR3 DNA: TGCGCCAGCAGCTTTACAGGGGATGGTGAGACCCAGTACTTC
clone size: many; D gene: -; J gene: TRBJ1-1; V gene: TRBV4-1; CDR3 protein: CASSPGGWTEAFF; CDR3 DNA: TGCGCCAGCAGCCCGGGGGGTTGGACTGAAGCTTTCTTT
clone size: many; D gene: TRBD1; J gene: TRBJ1-4; V gene: TRBV7-2; CDR3 protein: CASSLDRAATNEKLFF; CDR3 DNA: TGTGCCAGCAGCTTGGACAGGGCTGCAACTAATGAAAAACTGTTTTTT
clone size: many; D gene: -; J gene: TRBJ2-7; V gene: TRBV11-1; CDR3 protein: CASSLIAYEQYF; CDR3 DNA: TGTGCCAGCAGCTTAATCGCCTACGAGCAGTACTTC
clone size: few; D gene: -; J gene: TRBJ2-5; V gene: TRBV10-3; CDR3 protein: CAISSGTSYRGETQYF; CDR3 DNA: TGTGCCATCAGTTCCGGGACTTCCTACCGAGGGGAGACCCAGTACTTC
clone size: -; D gene: TRBD1; J gene: TRBJ2-1; V gene: TRBV7-2; CDR3 protein: CASSILTGAVYNEQFF; CDR3 DNA: TGTGCCAGCAGCATACTGACAGGGGCTGTATACAATGAGCAGTTCTTC
clone size: many; D gene: -; J gene: TRBJ2-1; V gene: TRBV12-3/TRBV12-4; CDR3 protein: CASSLAGRPNEQFF; CDR3 DNA: TGTGCCAGCAGTTTAGCGGGACGACCCAATGAGCAGTTCTTC
clone size: -; D gene: TRBD2; J gene: TRBJ2-7; V gene: TRBV30; CDR3 protein: CAWTSRLAGGLYEQYF; CDR3 DNA: TGTGCCTGGACCTCAAGACTAGCGGGGGGCCTTTACGAGCAGTACTTC